Below are 7 T cell receptor beta chains sequenced from a single sample in a study of blood T cells in healthy people across ages. Combining a sample-barcoded 5' primer with a J-beta primer mix, a second PCR ran for 7 to 11 cycles. From the 5' RACE reads, TCRdb called clonotypes with MiXCR, one entry per CDR3 protein. This table holds about a million distinct CDR3 sequences, 48% found once. The sequencing sample was made of blood. The receptors originated from a man aged 25 to 40 in good health.

Points on this clonotype: The junction and the germline gene differ at one end; a read error may be behind it. The chain combines TRBV28 with TRBJ2-2, with 7 bases that match TRBD2. Germline V gene data show CDR1 as MDHEN and CDR2 as SYDVKM. The CDR3 contains 14 residues. CDR3 region: CANSAGTISGELFF. Here the CDR3 DNA reads TGTGCCAACAGTGCCGGGACTATTAGCGGGGAGCTGTTTTTT.

The CDR3 DNA sequence: TGCAGTGCTAGTCCCCCCACAGCCCGGAATGAGCAGTTCTTC. Translation: CSASPPTARNEQFF. The gene calls are TRBV20-1 and TRBJ2-1; D not certain. CDR1 is DFQATT and CDR2 is SNEGSKA in the germline V gene (reference sequence). V lost 3 bases and J 7 bases, leaving 16 bases between the germline ends. This CDR3 is 14 amino acids long.

This chain links TRBV11-1 with TRBJ1-2; D uncertain. The CDR3 contains 13 residues. V was shortened by 5 bases and J by 8 bases, with 15 bases between the two germline ends. The germline CDR1 and CDR2 sequences are SGHAT and FQDESV (reference sequence). DNA for the CDR3: TGTGCCAGCAGCCTTGGAGGGCGCTCCGGCTACACCTTC. Translated, it gives CASSLGGRSGYTF.

V and J are TRBV6-5 and TRBJ2-5; TRBD1 is a possible D gene (5 bases). The CDR3 spans 13 residues. Germline V gives CDR1 MNHEY, CDR2 SVGAGI. Trimming cost V 3 bases and J 5 bases, with 10 bases left between them. The CDR3 loop reads CASSYMQGETQYF. The CDR3 nucleotides are TGTGCCAGCAGTTATATGCAGGGCGAGACCCAGTACTTC.

V and J are TRBV9 and TRBJ2-1, with 8 bases that match TRBD2. V trimming: 4 bases; J trimming: 2 bases; junction bases outside the gene matches: 11. Germline V gives CDR1 SGDLS, CDR2 YYNGEE. The CDR3 has 17 amino acids. In DNA form, the CDR3 reads TGTGCCAGCAGCCTCCGCGCAGCCGGGGGGGCCTACAATGAGCAGTTCTTC. Amino acids: CASSLRAAGGAYNEQFF.

The sample holds a few counts of this clonotype. This chain links TRBV4-1 with TRBJ2-7, with a weak D call TRBD1 (5 bases). This CDR3 spans 15 amino acids. Per the germline V gene, CDR1 is MGHRA and CDR2 is YSYEKL. Trimming left V 1 base short and J 2 bases short, with 12 bases between. The CDR3 loop is CASSQGAGMPYEQYF. CDR3 bases: TGCGCCAGCAGCCAAGGAGCAGGGATGCCCTACGAGCAGTACTTC.

This clonotype was counted between two and nine times. This chain joins TRBV7-2 and TRBJ2-7; 9 nucleotides match TRBD1. Losses at the gene ends were 5 bases for V and 4 bases for J; bases not matched to a gene: 6. Per the germline V gene, CDR1 is SGHTA and CDR2 is FQGNSA. This CDR3 has 14 amino acids. The CDR3 region is CASSETGGRYEQYF. CDR3 DNA: TGTGCCAGCAGCGAGACAGGGGGTCGTTACGAGCAGTACTTC.